The 9 T cell receptor beta chains listed next were all sequenced from one sample in a study of T cell responses to AZD1222 COVID-19 vaccine. Using immunoSEQ multiplex PCR, the repertoire was profiled, and TCRdb retains in-frame clones only, with some absent. The data show under 150,000 clones, with around 93% seen just once and roughly 4.9% held by the top ten. The material was peripheral blood, obtained on day 0 of AZD1222 vaccination. These receptors originate from an adult in good health.

The rearrangement uses TRBV4-1 and TRBJ2-7, with 8 nucleotides matching TRBD2. The germline V gene has CDR1 MGHRA and CDR2 YSYEKL. This CDR3 has 15 amino acids. With V trimmed by 1 base and J by 2 bases, 4 bases remained unmatched. Here the CDR3 reads CASSQGLAYTYEQYF. CDR3 sequence (DNA): TGCGCCAGCAGCCAAGGACTAGCGTATACCTACGAGCAGTACTTC.

The CDR3 nucleotides read TGTGCCAGCAGCTACCTCCGGGGCGCGTACACTGAAGCTTTCTTT. Amino acids: CASSYLRGAYTEAFF. The chain uses TRBV5-8 and TRBJ1-1; D may be TRBD1 (5 bases). V lost 3 bases, J lost 3 bases, and 15 bases lay in between. This CDR3 spans 15 amino acids. CDR1 and CDR2 (germline): SGHTS, YDEGEE.

The chain uses TRBV19 and TRBJ1-5; possible D gene TRBD1, 6 bases. V lost 7 bases and J lost 0, with 10 bases in between. This CDR3 region has 14 residues. Germline V gene data show CDR1 as LNHDA and CDR2 as SQIVND (reference sequence). The CDR3 DNA reads as TGTGCCAGTAAATCGGACAGTAGCAATCAGCCCCAGCATTTT. Protein: CASKSDSSNQPQHF.

The rearrangement uses TRBV5-4 and TRBJ1-1; TRBD1 matches at 8 bases. Germline-derived CDR1 and CDR2 are SGHNT and YYREEE (reference sequence). The CDR3 is 15 residues long. The V gene end was trimmed by 4 bases and the J gene end by 4 bases; junction bases not matched to a gene: 9. The CDR3 DNA is TGTGCCAGCAGCACCAGACAGGGGCCGGGCACTGAAGCTTTCTTT. It yields the protein CASSTRQGPGTEAFF.

The chain recombines TRBV7-6 with TRBJ2-2; TRBD2 aligns across 8 bases. Germline V gene sequence: CDR1 SGHVS, CDR2 FNYEAQ. Unmatched junction bases numbered 8, after V lost 1 base and J lost 10 bases. This CDR3 is 15 amino acids long. The CDR3 spells CASSLERGGRAELFF. CDR3 DNA sequence: TGTGCCAGCAGCTTAGAACGGGGGGGACGAGCGGAGCTGTTTTTT. Full variable domain (missing parts from reference TRBV7-6 and TRBJ2-2): GAGVSQSPRYKVTKRGQDVALRCDPISGHVSLYWYRQALGQGPEFLTYFNYEAQQDKSGLPNDRFSAERPEGSISTLTIQRTEQRDSAMYRCASSLERGGRAELFFGEGSRLTVL.

The chain joins TRBV2 to TRBJ1-5; 10 bases match TRBD1. V gave up 2 bases and J gave up 4 bases; unmatched junction bases: 5. CDR1 and CDR2 (germline): SNHLY, FYNNEI. The CDR3 has 16 residues. CDR3 sequence reads: CASSEWGQGRNQPQHF. In DNA form, the CDR3 reads TGTGCCAGCAGTGAATGGGGACAGGGGCGAAATCAGCCCCAGCATTTT.

The chain combines TRBV5-4 with TRBJ1-6; D might be TRBD1 (6 bases). Germline loops: CDR1 SGHNT, CDR2 YYREEE (reference sequence). This CDR3 has 15 residues. V lost 4 bases and J 9 bases, leaving 17 bases between the germline ends. The CDR3 loop is CASSPPGHDISPLHF. Here the CDR3 DNA reads TGTGCCAGCAGCCCACCGGGACACGATATTTCACCCCTCCACTTT.

This rearrangement joins TRBV6-5 to TRBJ1-4, with D tentatively TRBD1 (6 bases). The CDR3 length is 15 residues. Germline-derived CDR1 and CDR2 are MNHEY and SVGAGI. The V and J ends lost 10 bases and 0 bases respectively, with 15 bases between them. As DNA, the CDR3 is TGTGCCACCACCCCAGGGGCCCCAACTAATGAAAAACTGTTTTTT. Translated, it gives CATTPGAPTNEKLFF.

The CDR3 sequence: CASSPVWNSYEQYF. The CDR3 nucleotides are TGTGCCAGCAGTCCCGTTTGGAACTCCTACGAGCAGTACTTC. The chain couples TRBV6-5 to TRBJ2-7; D is ambiguous. CDR3 length equals 14 residues. Per germline, CDR1 MNHEY and CDR2 SVGAGI. Trimming removed 5 bases at V and 0 bases at J, with 11 bases between.